These 20 T cell receptor beta chains share one sample of origin, sequenced in a study of T cell repertoires in cytomegalovirus infection. One entry per CDR3 protein results from TCRdb running MiXCR on the reads. The sample lists 200,000 to 300,000 distinct CDR3 sequences, approximately 13% seen once, with 1.6% in the top ten. The sample consisted of PBMCs. These receptors were obtained from a human donor in good health (CMV status not recorded). Some clones in this sample may be carry-over from other donors' samples.

This clonotype was seen repeatedly, ten times or more. The chain uses TRBV4-3 and TRBJ2-5; D is unclear. V lost 0 bases and J lost 0, with 8 bases in between. Germline V CDR1 and CDR2: LGHNA, YSLEER. The CDR3 consists of 15 residues. The CDR3 sequence: CASSQEGHHQETQYF. CDR3 bases: TGCGCCAGCAGCCAAGAGGGCCATCACCAAGAGACCCAGTACTTC.

The gene calls are TRBV12-3 or TRBV12-4 and TRBJ2-3, with D perhaps matching TRBD2 (6 bases). The V end was cut by 1 base, the J end by 6 bases, with 11 bases between. This CDR3 contains 14 residues. The CDR3 DNA follows: TGTGCCAGCAGTTTAGGACGGGAGAGCGATACGCAGTATTTT. This gives the protein CASSLGRESDTQYF.

This clonotype has more than one count but fewer than ten. This chain connects TRBV20-1 to TRBJ2-1; D perhaps matches TRBD2 (8 bases). V dropped 0 bases and J dropped 5 bases, with 23 bases sitting between them. The germline CDR1 and CDR2 sequences are DFQATT and SNEGSKA (reference sequence). There are 18 residues in the CDR3. CDR3 region: CSARDSRPTGRGDNEQFF. CDR3 coding DNA: TGCAGTGCTAGAGATTCCCGACCGACAGGGCGGGGGGACAATGAGCAGTTCTTC.

Many counts were recorded for this clonotype. The chain combines TRBV11-2 with TRBJ2-1; 8 nucleotides line up with TRBD2. The V segment lost 7 bases and the J segment 0 bases; nucleotides outside the gene matches: 8. The germline V gene encodes CDR1 SGHAT and CDR2 FQNNGV. CDR3 size: 16 residues. The CDR3: CASTKVGGVSYNEQFF. The CDR3 nucleotides read TGTGCCAGCACCAAGGTCGGGGGGGTCTCCTACAATGAGCAGTTCTTC.

This clonotype has a handful of counts. The chain carries TRBV19 and TRBJ1-4, with D uncertain. With 3 bases removed from V and 3 bases from J, the gap between germline ends came to 20 bases. CDR3 length equals 18 residues. The V gene's germline CDR1 is LNHDA and CDR2 SQIVND (reference sequence). This CDR3 reads CASSISPSGIGANEKLFF. In DNA form, the CDR3 reads TGTGCCAGTAGTATCAGCCCATCCGGGATTGGGGCTAATGAAAAACTGTTTTTT.

This clonotype was seen only a few times. The V call is TRBV19, the J call TRBJ2-1; possibly TRBD2 for D (7 bases). V lost 7 bases, J lost 3 bases, and 13 bases lay in between. Germline-derived CDR1 and CDR2 are LNHDA and SQIVND (reference sequence). CDR3 length equals 14 residues. The CDR3 DNA reads TGTGCCAGTAAGGAGGGGGGGAACTACAATGAGCAGTTCTTC. This encodes CASKEGGNYNEQFF.

This clonotype appeared many times. J is TRBJ2-6 and V is TRBV7-2, with D perhaps matching TRBD2 (5 bases). Germline V lookup: CDR1 SGHTA, CDR2 FQGNSA. Trimming took 5 bases from V and 0 from J, leaving 17 bases between them. This CDR3 contains 18 residues. CDR3 in DNA: TGTGCCAGCAGCCCCCGGATGCGGGCAAGCTCTGGGGCCAACGTCCTGACTTTC. It yields the protein CASSPRMRASSGANVLTF. The full variable domain, its missing parts supplied by reference TRBV7-2 and TRBJ2-6, is GAGVSQSPSNKVTEKGKDVELRCDPISGHTALYWYRQSLGQGLEFLIYFQGNSAPDKSGLPSDRFSAERTGGSVSTLTIQRTQQEDSAVYLCASSPRMRASSGANVLTFGAGSRLTVL.

In this sample, this clonotype turned up many times. This rearrangement joins TRBV5-6 to TRBJ1-1; the D is unclear. This CDR3 comprises 14 residues. V was cut by 2 bases and J by 1 base, with 9 bases left in between. Germline CDR1 and CDR2: SGHDT and YYEEEE. This CDR3 reads CASSLPGGNTEAFF. CDR3 in DNA: TGTGCCAGCAGCTTACCCGGTGGGAACACTGAAGCTTTCTTT.

The sample holds many counts of this clonotype. The chain carries TRBV4-3 and TRBJ2-7, with a weak D call TRBD2 (6 bases). V was trimmed by 0 bases and J by 5 bases, leaving 23 bases between them. Germline values: CDR1 LGHNA, CDR2 YSLEER. The length of the CDR3 is 18 residues. CDR3 in amino acids: CASSQDLMGLGSPNEQYF. In DNA form, the CDR3 reads TGCGCCAGCAGCCAAGATCTCATGGGGCTCGGGAGCCCCAACGAGCAGTACTTC.

This clonotype was counted a few times. J is TRBJ1-2 and V is TRBV11-2, with D possibly TRBD1 on 5 matching bases. The V and J ends lost 5 bases and 13 bases respectively, with 17 bases between them. Germline assignment: CDR1 SGHAT and CDR2 FQNNGV. This CDR3 region has 12 residues. This CDR3 is CASSAEGRLGTF. The CDR3 nucleotides read TGTGCCAGCAGCGCGGAGGGACGCCTTGGCACCTTC. Complete variable domain (other parts from reference TRBV11-2 and TRBJ1-2): EAGVAQSPRYKIIEKRQSVAFWCNPISGHATLYWYQQILGQGPKLLIQFQNNGVVDDSQLPKDRFSAERLKGVDSTLKIQPAKLEDSAVYLCASSAEGRLGTFGSGTRLTVV.

This clonotype was detected many times. The J gene is TRBJ1-5, the V gene TRBV7-2; no reliable D call. This CDR3 region has 15 residues. The germline V gene has CDR1 SGHTA and CDR2 FQGNSA. The V end was cut by 5 bases, the J end by 2 bases, with 13 bases between. CDR3 nucleotides: TGTGCCAGCAGCCCGGATGGCTTCGGCAATCAGCCCCAGCATTTT. Translated, it gives CASSPDGFGNQPQHF.

At least ten counts were recorded for this clonotype. CDR3 nucleotides: TGTGCCAGTAGTGAATCGACAGGGGTGACGGGGGGCTACACCTTC. Encoded protein: CASSESTGVTGGYTF. The rearrangement uses TRBV19 and TRBJ1-2, with TRBD1 matching 8 bases. The CDR3 length is 15 residues. V lost 5 bases to trimming and J lost 8 bases; unmatched junction nucleotides: 13. Germline loops: CDR1 LNHDA, CDR2 SQIVND (reference sequence).

This clonotype showed up many times. J is TRBJ2-1 and V is TRBV7-2; 11 bases map to TRBD2. The length of the CDR3 is 16 residues. Looked up from germline, CDR1 is SGHTA and CDR2 is FQGNSA. V lost 2 bases and J lost 7; bases outside the gene matches: 7. The CDR3 sequence is CASSLRLAGSWNEQFF. Written as DNA, the CDR3 is TGTGCCAGCAGCTTAAGACTAGCGGGGTCGTGGAATGAGCAGTTCTTC.

The chain joins TRBV2 to TRBJ2-5; 8 bases match TRBD1. The CDR3 is 13 amino acids. The trim removed 7 bases at V and 5 bases at J, leaving 6 bases unmatched. The V gene's germline CDR1 is SNHLY and CDR2 FYNNEI. The CDR3 nucleotides are TGTGCCAGCACCCTGGACAGGGATGAGACCCAGTACTTC. Residues: CASTLDRDETQYF.

Concerning this clonotype: It may be a read error: a sequence one base away is much more abundant. The chain has TRBV7-2 and TRBJ1-1; 9 bases fit TRBD1. There are 12 residues in the CDR3. CDR1 and CDR2 (germline): SGHTA, FQGNSA. The CDR3 DNA follows: TGTGTCAGCAGCAGGACAGGGGTTGAGGCTTTCTTT. Amino acid sequence: CVSSRTGVEAFF.

This clonotype has a handful of counts. The chain is built from TRBV5-1 and TRBJ2-7, with 10 bases lining up with TRBD1. Unmatched junction bases numbered 5, after V lost 2 bases and J lost 6 bases. The CDR3 sequence is 14 residues long. Germline-derived CDR1 and CDR2 are SGHRS and YFSETQ. Here the CDR3 DNA reads TGCGCCAGCAGCTTCCCGGGACAGGGGCGCGAGCAGTACTTC. It yields the protein CASSFPGQGREQYF.

This clonotype was seen ten or more times. The chain links TRBV7-2 to TRBJ2-1, with D possibly TRBD2 on 5 matching bases. CDR3 length: 15 amino acids. CDR1 is SGHTA and CDR2 is FQGNSA in the germline V gene. Trimming pared 1 base from V and 7 bases from J, leaving 14 bases between. DNA of the CDR3: TGTGCCAGCAGCTTAGTTCTAGAAAGAGGGAATGAGCAGTTCTTC. It codes for CASSLVLERGNEQFF.

This clonotype was seen ten or more times. The chain carries TRBV7-8 and TRBJ2-5; D might be TRBD1 or TRBD2, each matching 6 bases. The CDR3 has 14 residues. Trimming took 3 bases from V and 5 from J, leaving 13 bases between them. Germline V lookup: CDR1 SGHVS, CDR2 FQNEAQ. The CDR3 region is CASSFEGGWETQYF. CDR3 nucleotides: TGTGCCAGCAGCTTTGAAGGGGGGTGGGAGACCCAGTACTTC.

This clonotype was picked up many times. This rearrangement joins TRBV19 to TRBJ2-3, with 7 bases matching TRBD1. CDR3 size: 16 residues. V trimming: 4 bases; J trimming: 2 bases; junction bases outside the gene matches: 9. Germline V gives CDR1 LNHDA, CDR2 SQIVND (reference sequence). CDR3 sequence: CASSTQGTTPTDTQYF. DNA for the CDR3: TGTGCCAGTAGTACACAGGGGACCACCCCCACAGATACGCAGTATTTT.

J is TRBJ2-7 and V is TRBV20-1; TRBD1 matches at 7 bases. CDR3 length: 14 amino acids. Germline lookup yields CDR1 DFQATT and CDR2 SNEGSKA (reference sequence). Losses at the gene ends were 1 base for V and 4 bases for J; bases not matched to a gene: 7. The CDR3 sequence is CSARVNAGGYEQYF. The CDR3 DNA reads TGCAGTGCTAGAGTGAATGCAGGGGGTTACGAGCAGTACTTC.